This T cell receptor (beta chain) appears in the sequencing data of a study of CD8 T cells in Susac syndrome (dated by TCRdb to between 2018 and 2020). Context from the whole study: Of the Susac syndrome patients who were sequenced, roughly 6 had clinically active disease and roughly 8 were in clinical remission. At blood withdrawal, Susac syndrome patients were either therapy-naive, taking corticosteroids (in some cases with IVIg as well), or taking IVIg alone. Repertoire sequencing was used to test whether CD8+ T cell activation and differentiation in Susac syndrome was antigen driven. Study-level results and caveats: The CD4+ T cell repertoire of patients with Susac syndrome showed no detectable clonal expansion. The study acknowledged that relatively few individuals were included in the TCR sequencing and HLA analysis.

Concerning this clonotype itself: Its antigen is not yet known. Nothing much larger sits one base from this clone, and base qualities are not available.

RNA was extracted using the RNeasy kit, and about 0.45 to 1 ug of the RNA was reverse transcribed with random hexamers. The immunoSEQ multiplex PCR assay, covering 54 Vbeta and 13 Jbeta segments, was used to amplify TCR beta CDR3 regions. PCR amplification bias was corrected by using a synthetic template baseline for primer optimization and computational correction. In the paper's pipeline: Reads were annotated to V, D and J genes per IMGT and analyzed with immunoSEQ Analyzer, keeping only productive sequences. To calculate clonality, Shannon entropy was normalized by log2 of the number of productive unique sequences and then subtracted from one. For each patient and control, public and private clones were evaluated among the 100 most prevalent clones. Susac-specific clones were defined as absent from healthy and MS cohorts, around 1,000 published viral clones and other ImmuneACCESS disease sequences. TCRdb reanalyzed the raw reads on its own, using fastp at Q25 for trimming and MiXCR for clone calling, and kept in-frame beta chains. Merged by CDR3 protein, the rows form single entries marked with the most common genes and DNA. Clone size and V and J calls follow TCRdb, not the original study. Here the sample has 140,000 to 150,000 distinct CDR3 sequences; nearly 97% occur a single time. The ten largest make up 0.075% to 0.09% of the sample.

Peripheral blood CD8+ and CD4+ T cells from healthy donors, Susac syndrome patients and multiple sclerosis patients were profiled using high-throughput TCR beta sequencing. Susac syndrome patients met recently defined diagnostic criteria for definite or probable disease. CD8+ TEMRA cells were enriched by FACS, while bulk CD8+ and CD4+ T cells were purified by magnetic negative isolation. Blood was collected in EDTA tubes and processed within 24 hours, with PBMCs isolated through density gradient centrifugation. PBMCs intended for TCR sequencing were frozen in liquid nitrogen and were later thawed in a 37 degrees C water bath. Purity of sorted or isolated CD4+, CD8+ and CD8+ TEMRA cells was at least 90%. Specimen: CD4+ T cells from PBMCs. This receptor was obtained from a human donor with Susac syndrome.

The CDR3 here reads CASSQSQGNTEAFF. The base sequence is TGCGCCAGCAGCCAAAGTCAGGGGAACACTGAAGCTTTCTTT. The sequence links TRBV4-1 to TRBJ1-1; the D segment could be TRBD1, given 5 matching bases. CDR1 is given as MGHRA and CDR2 as YSYEKL, both from the germline V gene. Relative to germline, V is 2 bases shorter and J is 1 base shorter, with 8 bases between their ends. The CDR3 has 14 amino acids, counting the end cysteine and phenylalanine. This entry keeps only the CDR3 DNA: 42 bases, framed from base 1.